The source of this T cell receptor beta chain is a study of low-dose radiotherapy and immunotherapy resistance in tumors. Turning to the study itself: Per fraction, Cohort 1 was given 0.5 Gy every 2 weeks, for a total of 6.5 Gy.

This CDR3 spans 16 amino acids. Trimming removed 1 base from V and 0 bases from J; junction bases left unmatched: 3. Germline CDR1 LNHDA, CDR2 SQIVND (reference sequence). First-strand cDNA relied on TRAV- and TRBV-specific primers spanning alpha and beta chains. The TCRs were subjected to amplification over roughly 18 PCR cycles employing a constant-region primer in conjunction with a V-primer adapter. Researchers amplified the isolated mRNA using in vitro transcription. TCRdb recomputed calls from the reads with MiXCR, one row per CDR3 protein. The sample has around 83,000 distinct CDR3 sequences, about 20% seen once; the top ten hold 4.5% to 7.5%. This clonotype was counted ten times or more. Time point here: before trial treatment. Eligible patients had advanced solid tumors lacking tumor-infiltrating lymphocytes.

The TCR was taken from a male donor with prostate cancer. J is TRBJ1-5 and V is TRBV19; 7 nucleotides match TRBD1. The sample here was PBMCs, taken before treatment. The CDR3 DNA reads TGTGCCAGTAGTATAGGGAACAGGGGTAGCAATCAGCCCCAGCATTTT. Protein: CASSIGNRGSNQPQHF. The full variable domain, completed using reference TRBV19 and TRBJ1-5, is DGGITQSPKYLFRKEGQNVTLSCEQNLNHDAMYWYRQDPGQGLRLIYYSQIVNDFQKGDIAEGYSVSREKKESFPLTVTSAQKNPTAFYLCASSIGNRGSNQPQHFGDGTRLSIL.